A selection of T cell receptor beta chains follows, all from one sample in a study of blood T cell repertoires in COVID-19. Libraries were prepared by immunoSEQ multiplex PCR; TCRdb keeps only in-frame clonotypes and omits some of them. The sample consists of 95,000 to 110,000 clones, about 89% of them appearing once. Specimen: peripheral blood. The source is a man in his fifties or sixties with acute or convalescent COVID-19. The CDR3 runs from the conserved cysteine through the conserved F or W. A D gene is named only where the DNA matches it firmly. The size entry is marked missing in some rows and otherwise reads once, few, many or a size class.

D: NA
J: TRBJ2-5
size: NA
V: TRBV6-6
CDR3: CASSYSGGRQETQYF
DNA: TGTGCCAGCAGTTACTCAGGAGGCAGGCAAGAGACCCAGTACTTC

D: NA
J: TRBJ1-5
size: NA
V: TRBV19
CDR3: CASSPHGETQHF
DNA: TGTGCCAGTAGTCCTCACGGGGAAACCCAGCATTTT

D: TRBD2
J: TRBJ2-7
size: NA
V: TRBV5-4
CDR3: CASSPDSGSVEQYF
DNA: TGTGCCAGCAGCCCAGATAGCGGGAGCGTCGAGCAGTACTTC

D: TRBD2
J: TRBJ2-7
size: NA
V: TRBV7-8
CDR3: CASRREGLFSEQYF
DNA: TGTGCCAGCAGGCGGGAGGGCCTTTTTTCAGAGCAGTACTTC

D: NA
J: TRBJ2-2
size: NA
V: TRBV21-1
CDR3: CASSKVDRGSTGELFF
DNA: TGTGCCAGCAGCAAAGTCGACAGGGGGAGCACCGGGGAGCTGTTTTTT

D: TRBD2
J: TRBJ2-1
size: NA
V: TRBV5-1
CDR3: CASSPRLAGTSYNEQFF
DNA: TGCGCCAGCAGCCCGAGACTAGCGGGTACGTCCTACAATGAGCAGTTCTTC

D: NA
J: TRBJ2-5
size: NA
V: TRBV6-5
CDR3: CASSKPSLQETQYF
DNA: TGTGCCAGCAGCAAACCTAGCTTACAAGAGACCCAGTACTTC

D: TRBD1
J: TRBJ1-4
size: few
V: TRBV30
CDR3: CAWSVRQGAREKLFF
DNA: TGTGCCTGGAGTGTACGCCAGGGGGCCCGTGAAAAACTGTTTTTT

D: TRBD1
J: TRBJ1-5
size: NA
V: TRBV19
CDR3: CASSLGQLNSNQPQHF
DNA: TGTGCCAGTAGTTTGGGACAGTTGAATAGCAATCAGCCCCAGCATTTT

D: NA
J: TRBJ1-4
size: NA
V: TRBV19
CDR3: CASSPTRGGSNEKLFF
DNA: TGTGCCAGTAGTCCTACAAGAGGAGGGTCTAATGAAAAACTGTTTTTT

D: NA
J: TRBJ1-2
size: NA
V: TRBV9
CDR3: CASSVTGSHYGYTF
DNA: TGTGCCAGCAGCGTTACAGGGTCTCACTATGGCTACACCTTC

D: NA
J: TRBJ1-2
size: many
V: TRBV16
CDR3: CASSPGLENGYTF
DNA: TGTGCCAGCAGCCCAGGGCTAGAGAATGGCTACACCTTC

D: TRBD1
J: TRBJ2-7
size: few
V: TRBV28
CDR3: CASSPRQGVTYF
DNA: TGTGCCAGCAGTCCACGACAGGGTGTAACGTACTTC

D: NA
J: TRBJ2-7
size: NA
V: TRBV9
CDR3: CASSVDSTYEQYF
DNA: TGTGCCAGCAGCGTAGACAGCACCTACGAGCAGTACTTC

D: NA
J: TRBJ2-1
size: NA
V: TRBV28
CDR3: CASSSRPSNEQFF
DNA: TGTGCCAGCAGTTCACGGCCTAGCAATGAGCAGTTCTTC

D: TRBD2
J: TRBJ2-1
size: few
V: TRBV30
CDR3: CAWSLRLAGGNEQFF
DNA: TGTGCCTGGAGTCTGAGACTAGCGGGAGGTAATGAGCAGTTCTTC

D: NA
J: TRBJ2-3
size: NA
V: TRBV7-9
CDR3: CASSLLADTQYF
DNA: TGTGCCAGCAGCTTATTAGCAGATACGCAGTATTTT

D: NA
J: TRBJ2-7
size: NA
V: TRBV12-5
CDR3: CASGLVHLPSVSSYEQYF
DNA: TGTGCTAGTGGTTTGGTACACCTCCCTAGCGTATCCTCCTACGAGCAGTACTTC

D: TRBD1
J: TRBJ1-4
size: NA
V: TRBV28
CDR3: CASLSTGGGEKLFF
DNA: TGTGCCAGCCTGTCGACAGGGGGGGGTGAAAAACTGTTTTTT

D: NA
J: TRBJ1-2
size: NA
V: TRBV7-9
CDR3: CASSLEGPRGYTF
DNA: TGTGCCAGCAGCTTAGAAGGTCCTAGAGGCTACACCTTC

D: NA
J: TRBJ1-2
size: NA
V: TRBV28
CDR3: CASSGLGSNYGYTF
DNA: TGTGCCAGCAGTGGCCTGGGCTCTAACTATGGCTACACCTTC

D: NA
J: TRBJ1-1
size: NA
V: TRBV28
CDR3: CASSFTIRMNTEAFF
DNA: TGTGCCAGCAGTTTTACGATCAGGATGAACACTGAAGCTTTCTTT

D: TRBD2
J: TRBJ2-2
size: NA
V: TRBV11-3
CDR3: CASSLLSRGRNTGELFF
DNA: TGTGCCAGCAGCTTGCTAAGTCGCGGGAGGAACACCGGGGAGCTGTTTTTT

D: TRBD2
J: TRBJ2-1
size: NA
V: TRBV2
CDR3: CASSVERESYNEQFF
DNA: TGTGCCAGCAGTGTCGAGCGGGAGTCCTACAATGAGCAGTTCTTC

D: TRBD2
J: TRBJ2-3
size: NA
V: TRBV12-5
CDR3: CASGLVRGVEREYPDTQYF
DNA: TGTGCTAGTGGTTTGGTAAGAGGTGTCGAGCGGGAGTACCCAGATACGCAGTATTTT

D: NA
J: TRBJ2-1
size: NA
V: TRBV9
CDR3: CASETGLAYNEQFF
DNA: TGTGCCAGCGAAACGGGACTGGCCTACAATGAGCAGTTCTTC

D: NA
J: TRBJ2-5
size: NA
V: TRBV5-1
CDR3: CASSSGSRRGETQYF
DNA: TGCGCCAGCAGCTCGGGGTCCAGACGAGGGGAGACCCAGTACTTC

D: NA
J: TRBJ1-1
size: NA
V: TRBV6-5
CDR3: CASRPLTANTEAFF
DNA: TGTGCCAGCAGGCCCCTGACAGCGAACACTGAAGCTTTCTTT

D: NA
J: TRBJ1-1
size: few
V: TRBV5-1
CDR3: CASSLAGVVGTEAFF
DNA: TGCGCCAGCAGCTTGGCGGGGGTGGTGGGCACTGAAGCTTTCTTT

D: TRBD1
J: TRBJ2-6
size: NA
V: TRBV27
CDR3: CASSLLTGAGANVLTF
DNA: TGTGCCAGCAGTTTATTAACAGGGGCCGGGGCCAACGTCCTGACTTTC

D: TRBD1
J: TRBJ2-7
size: NA
V: TRBV7-2
CDR3: CASSSQSDRAYEQYF
DNA: TGTGCCAGCAGCTCCCAGTCGGACAGGGCCTACGAGCAGTACTTC

D: TRBD2
J: TRBJ2-3
size: NA
V: TRBV27
CDR3: CASSLSGLAGGETDTQYF
DNA: TGTGCCAGCAGTTTATCAGGCCTTGCGGGAGGGGAGACAGATACGCAGTATTTT

D: TRBD1
J: TRBJ2-7
size: once
V: TRBV7-9
CDR3: CASSLTGASIEQYF
DNA: TGTGCCAGCAGCTTAACAGGGGCCTCTATCGAGCAGTACTTC

D: NA
J: TRBJ1-2
size: NA
V: TRBV10-2
CDR3: CASSEAGGNYGYTF
DNA: TGCGCCAGCAGTGAGGCGGGGGGTAACTATGGCTACACCTTC

D: NA
J: TRBJ2-3
size: NA
V: TRBV5-1
CDR3: CASSLAGDMYTQYF
DNA: TGCGCCAGCAGCTTGGCCGGGGACATGTATACGCAGTATTTT

D: NA
J: TRBJ2-7
size: NA
V: TRBV30
CDR3: CAWGQVEQYF
DNA: TGTGCCTGGGGCCAGGTCGAGCAGTACTTC

D: NA
J: TRBJ1-2
size: NA
V: TRBV5-1
CDR3: CASSPDTYGYTF
DNA: TGCGCCAGCAGCCCGGACACCTATGGCTACACCTTC

D: TRBD1
J: TRBJ2-3
size: NA
V: TRBV9
CDR3: CASSALPQGAVTDTQYF
DNA: TGTGCCAGCAGCGCGCTTCCACAGGGGGCTGTGACAGATACGCAGTATTTT

D: TRBD2
J: TRBJ2-7
size: NA
V: TRBV5-1
CDR3: CASSFLAGEHEQYF
DNA: TGCGCCAGCAGCTTCTTAGCGGGAGAACACGAGCAGTACTTC

D: NA
J: TRBJ1-2
size: NA
V: TRBV19
CDR3: CASSNPSGGDYGYTF
DNA: TGTGCCAGTAGTAACCCGTCCGGGGGAGACTATGGCTACACCTTC

D: NA
J: TRBJ2-2
size: NA
V: TRBV4-2
CDR3: CASSPGDTGELFF
DNA: TGTGCCAGCAGCCCCGGAGACACCGGGGAGCTGTTTTTT

D: NA
J: TRBJ1-2
size: NA
V: TRBV29-1
CDR3: CSVEDRDNYGYTF
DNA: TGCAGCGTTGAGGACAGAGATAACTATGGCTACACCTTC

D: NA
J: TRBJ1-4
size: NA
V: TRBV24-1
CDR3: CATSERRGEKLFF
DNA: TGTGCCACCAGTGAAAGGAGGGGTGAAAAACTGTTTTTT

D: NA
J: TRBJ2-7
size: few
V: TRBV27
CDR3: CASTSLGGSYEQYF
DNA: TGTGCCAGCACCTCCCTGGGGGGCTCCTACGAGCAGTACTTC

D: TRBD2
J: TRBJ2-7
size: NA
V: TRBV7-9
CDR3: CASSFYASGTYEQYF
DNA: TGTGCCAGCAGCTTCTACGCTAGCGGGACCTACGAGCAGTACTTC